These 27 T cell receptor beta chains share one sample of origin, sequenced in a study of blood T cells in healthy people across ages. Through a sample-barcoded 5' primer and a J-beta primer mix, a second PCR was run for roughly 6 to 12 cycles. MiXCR was run by TCRdb on the 5' RACE reads, yielding one entry per CDR3 protein. This sample has about 680,000 distinct CDR3 sequences, with roughly 49% found just once. Material: blood. The receptor source for this set is a woman aged 60-70 years in good health.

This rearrangement joins TRBV11-1 to TRBJ2-3; 9 bases match TRBD2. The CDR3 has 15 amino acids. V was clipped by 4 bases and J by 0 bases; unmatched bases: 2. CDR1 is SGHAT and CDR2 is FQDESV in the germline V gene (reference sequence). The CDR3 is CASSSGLASTDTQYF. CDR3 DNA: TGTGCCAGCAGCTCGGGACTAGCTAGCACAGATACGCAGTATTTT.

In regard to this clonotype: It may be a read error: a sequence one base away is much more abundant. The chain employs TRBV6-1 and TRBJ2-5; a weak D match, TRBD1 (6 bases). Germline V gene lookup returns CDR1 MNHNS and CDR2 SASEGT. CDR3 length: 13 residues. V was pared by 8 bases and J by 5 bases, with 15 bases between. The CDR3 region has the DNA TGTGCCAGCGGTGCCAGGGGTCCCGAGACCCAGTACTTC. It translates to CASGARGPETQYF.

The chain carries TRBV28 and TRBJ2-7; 10 positions agree with TRBD1. The CDR3 spans 15 residues. CDR1 and CDR2 from the germline V gene are MDHEN and SYDVKM. With 5 bases clipped from V and 2 bases from J, the junction kept 6 bases outside the gene matches. In nucleotides, the CDR3 is TGTGCCAGCAGTACAACCGGGACAGGGGCCTACGAGCAGTACTTC. Protein product: CASSTTGTGAYEQYF.

This clonotype was recorded once. The chain couples TRBV20-1 to TRBJ2-7, with TRBD2 identical over 14 bases. CDR3 size: 14 residues. Germline V lookup: CDR1 DFQATT, CDR2 SNEGSKA (reference sequence). Trimming cost V 5 bases and J 9 bases; bases outside gene matches: 9. This CDR3 is CSAQPGLAGAPQYF. The CDR3 DNA follows: TGCAGTGCTCAGCCGGGACTAGCGGGAGCCCCGCAGTACTTC.

J is TRBJ2-1 and V is TRBV5-5; 8 bases are a match to TRBD2. The end of the DNA aligns better with TRBJ2-7, so the J call may be wrong. Germline CDR1 SGHKS, CDR2 YYEKEE (reference sequence). The CDR3 spans 15 residues. The chain's CDR3 is CASSDNSGAYNEQYF. The CDR3 region has the DNA TGTGCCAGCAGCGATAATAGCGGGGCCTACAATGAGCAGTACTTC.

V gene TRBV20-1 combines with J gene TRBJ2-1, with 8 bases matching TRBD2. This CDR3 region has 16 residues. The V gene's germline CDR1 is DFQATT and CDR2 SNEGSKA (reference sequence). Losses at the gene ends were 0 bases for V and 6 bases for J; bases not matched to a gene: 10. CDR3 sequence: CSARDPGTSNFNEQFF. In DNA form, the CDR3 reads TGCAGTGCTAGAGACCCCGGGACTAGTAACTTCAATGAGCAGTTCTTC.

The chain recombines TRBV20-1 with TRBJ2-7, with TRBD2 matching 9 bases. The CDR3 runs 14 residues. The trim removed 1 base at V and 6 bases at J, leaving 7 bases unmatched. Germline V lookup: CDR1 DFQATT, CDR2 SNEGSKA (reference sequence). The CDR3 DNA follows: TGCAGTGCTAGAGGATTTGCGGGGGGGAGCGAGCAGTACTTC. It is translated as CSARGFAGGSEQYF.

The chain is built from TRBV15 and TRBJ2-1, with 7 bases lining up with TRBD1. The CDR3 runs 19 residues. V lost 0 bases to trimming and J lost 2 bases; unmatched junction nucleotides: 13. The germline CDR1 and CDR2 sequences are LNHNV and YYDKDF (reference sequence). CDR3 DNA: TGTGCCACCAGCAGAGATACGGGGCCAGGGGGAAGGGCCTACAATGAGCAGTTCTTC. Its translation: CATSRDTGPGGRAYNEQFF.

The chain couples TRBV12-3 or TRBV12-4 to TRBJ2-4; D ambiguous. This CDR3 contains 16 residues. V lost 3 bases and J lost 0, with 12 bases in between. This CDR3 is CASSFSPGSAKNIQYF. The DNA of the CDR3 is TGTGCCAGCAGTTTTTCCCCGGGCTCAGCCAAAAACATTCAGTACTTC.

This clonotype was seen more than once but under ten times. The CDR3 nucleotides read TGTGCCAGCAGTATCCGGACAGAAAACACTGAAGCTTTCTTT. It is translated as CASSIRTENTEAFF. The V call is TRBV28, the J call TRBJ1-1, with a weak D call TRBD1 (6 bases). Trimming shortened V by 5 bases and J by 2 bases, and 12 bases separated the two germline ends. The CDR3 loop spans 14 amino acids. Germline CDR1 MDHEN, CDR2 SYDVKM.

This clonotype was detected only once. The germline gene is not matched at one end of the junction; a read error may be the cause. V is TRBV9 and J is TRBJ2-5; 7 bases align to TRBD2. Germline V gene lookup returns CDR1 SGDLS and CDR2 YYNGEE. This CDR3 is built from 16 residues. The CDR3 DNA is TGTGCCAACAGCGTACGGGGGGTAACGGGAATGGAGACCCAGTACTTC. It specifies CANSVRGVTGMETQYF.

CDR3 bases: TGCAGTGCTGCTGGGGGGAACCAAGAGACCCAGTACTTC. Amino acids: CSAAGGNQETQYF. The chain employs TRBV20-1 and TRBJ2-5; the D gene is possibly TRBD2 (6 bases). This CDR3 spans 13 amino acids. Germline lookup yields CDR1 DFQATT and CDR2 SNEGSKA (reference sequence). Trimming took off 5 bases at V and 0 bases at J, with 10 bases between the two ends.

The V and J genes are TRBV6-1 and TRBJ2-7; D remains unclear. CDR1 is MNHNS and CDR2 is SASEGT in the germline V gene. The CDR3 has 15 amino acids. Trimming took off 2 bases at V and 2 bases at J, with 13 bases between the two ends. Written as DNA, the CDR3 is TGTGCCAGCAGTGAATCATTTACAATTCCCTACGAGCAGTACTTC. Translating it yields CASSESFTIPYEQYF.

The sample holds one count of this clonotype. The chain uses TRBV5-1 and TRBJ1-2; D is undetermined. The CDR3 totals 16 residues. Germline V gives CDR1 SGHRS, CDR2 YFSETQ. The V end lost 2 bases, the J end lost 0 bases, and 14 bases lay between the germline ends. The CDR3 is CASSLDGVAPNYGYTF. DNA of the CDR3: TGCGCCAGCAGCTTAGACGGGGTGGCCCCTAACTATGGCTACACCTTC.

The chain combines TRBV7-6 with TRBJ2-7; 15 bases match TRBD2. With 0 bases clipped from V and 2 bases from J, the junction kept 11 bases outside the gene matches. This CDR3 is 20 amino acids long. CDR1 SGHVS and CDR2 FNYEAQ come from the germline V gene. DNA for the CDR3: TGTGCCAGCAGCTTAGCTGCAGGCCGCCGGACTAGCGGGAGGGCCTACGAGCAGTACTTC. It yields the protein CASSLAAGRRTSGRAYEQYF.

This sequence joins TRBV15 and TRBJ1-1; D may be TRBD1 (5 bases). The CDR3 extends over 12 amino acids. CDR1 and CDR2 from the germline V gene are LNHNV and YYDKDF (reference sequence). Deletions cut 1 base from V and 8 bases from J, with 8 bases between. CDR3 in amino acids: CATSRGGGEAFF. The CDR3 nucleotides read TGTGCCACCAGCAGAGGGGGGGGAGAAGCTTTCTTT.

The chain recombines TRBV4-2 with TRBJ2-7; 8 nucleotides match TRBD2. Looked up from germline, CDR1 is LGHNA and CDR2 is YNFKEQ. V was pared by 0 bases and J by 2 bases, with 21 bases of the junction left unmatched. CDR3 length equals 21 residues. In DNA, the CDR3 is TGTGCCAGCAGCCAAGACCCCCGACAAGGTAGCGGGGCCTTATCTCCCTACGAGCAGTACTTC. It translates to CASSQDPRQGSGALSPYEQYF.

V gene TRBV20-1 combines with J gene TRBJ2-5; a possible D gene is TRBD2 (6 bases). V was shortened by 5 bases and J by 9 bases, with 19 bases between the two germline ends. This CDR3 comprises 13 residues. Germline V gives CDR1 DFQATT, CDR2 SNEGSKA (reference sequence). The CDR3 region is CSAPQLGGDSQYF. In nucleotides, the CDR3 is TGCAGTGCTCCGCAGTTGGGAGGAGACTCCCAGTACTTC.

The chain employs TRBV6-5 and TRBJ1-1, with 9 bases lining up with TRBD1. Germline CDR1 is MNHEY and CDR2 is SVGAGI. CDR3 size: 16 residues. Trimming cost V 6 bases and J 0 bases; bases outside gene matches: 8. In DNA form, the CDR3 reads TGTGCCAGCAGCAACCAACAGGGGGCTATGAACACTGAAGCTTTCTTT. The encoded protein is CASSNQQGAMNTEAFF.

The chain carries TRBV4-1 and TRBJ2-7; a possible D gene is TRBD1 (6 bases). CDR3 size: 15 residues. V was clipped by 4 bases and J by 1 base, with 14 bases between them. The V gene's germline CDR1 is MGHRA and CDR2 YSYEKL. In DNA, the CDR3 is TGCGCCAGCAGCCCTATGGGGGCGCGATCCTACGAGCAGTACTTC. Translating gives CASSPMGARSYEQYF.

This clonotype was observed a handful of times. The CDR3 nucleotides are TGCGCCAGCAGCAATCTAGCGAGACAAGAGACCCAGTACTTC. Protein: CASSNLARQETQYF. This chain uses TRBV5-1 with TRBJ2-5; perhaps TRBD2 as D (6 bases). Germline lookup yields CDR1 SGHRS and CDR2 YFSETQ. V was clipped by 4 bases and J by 2 bases, with 12 bases between them. The CDR3 has 14 residues. Full variable domain (missing parts from reference TRBV5-1 and TRBJ2-5): KAGVTQTPRYLIKTRGQQVTLSCSPISGHRSVSWYQQTPGQGLQFLFEYFSETQRNKGNFPGRFSGRQFSNSRSEMNVSTLELGDSALYLCASSNLARQETQYFGPGTRLLVL.

Comments on this clonotype: This may stem from a read error, because a much larger clone lies one nucleotide away. This rearrangement joins TRBV2 to TRBJ2-5; D is unclear. Germline-derived CDR1 and CDR2 are SNHLY and FYNNEI. The CDR3 is 11 amino acids. The DNA of the CDR3 is TGTGCCAGCAGAGAAGAAGAGACCCAGTACTTC. Protein sequence: CASREEETQYF.

This chain connects TRBV12-3 or TRBV12-4 to TRBJ2-7; possible D gene TRBD2, 5 bases. This CDR3 contains 12 residues. Trimming cost V 3 bases and J 9 bases, with 12 bases left between them. The CDR3 DNA reads TGTGCCAGCAGTTTTACGGCGGCGGGGCAGTACTTC. Protein sequence: CASSFTAAGQYF.

Only a few counts were recorded for this clonotype. This chain links TRBV7-9 with TRBJ2-7; D might be TRBD1 (5 bases). V shed 7 bases and J shed 1 base, with 11 bases lying between them. CDR3 length: 13 amino acids. Germline loops: CDR1 SEHNR, CDR2 FQNEAQ (reference sequence). Written as DNA, the CDR3 is TGTGCCAGCAACACAGGATTTTCCTACGAGCAGTACTTC. Its protein product is CASNTGFSYEQYF.

This clonotype was seen a few times. CDR3: CASSYVGAGELFF. The CDR3 DNA follows: TGTGCCAGCAGTTACGTGGGGGCCGGGGAGCTGTTTTTT. The chain links TRBV6-5 to TRBJ2-2; TRBD1 or TRBD2 may be the D gene (5 bases each). V was clipped by 2 bases and J by 6 bases, with 7 bases between them. The CDR3 spans 13 residues. The germline gives CDR1 MNHEY, CDR2 SVGAGI.

This clonotype came up a few times. This chain uses TRBV5-1 with TRBJ1-1; no clear D gene. Germline V gene lookup returns CDR1 SGHRS and CDR2 YFSETQ. With 7 bases removed from V and 7 bases from J, the gap between germline ends came to 8 bases. This CDR3 is built from 10 residues. The CDR3 DNA reads as TGCGCCAGCGTTATTTTTGAAGCTTTCTTT. It codes for CASVIFEAFF.

The chain couples TRBV2 to TRBJ2-7, with TRBD2 matching over 7 bases. Trimming took 5 bases from V and 4 from J; bases not matched to a gene: 5. CDR1 is SNHLY and CDR2 is FYNNEI in the germline V gene. The length of the CDR3 is 13 residues. CDR3 region: CASSLLAPYEQYF. As DNA, the CDR3 is TGTGCCAGCAGTCTACTAGCGCCTTACGAGCAGTACTTC. Filled out from reference TRBV2 and TRBJ2-7, the complete variable domain reads EPEVTQTPSHQVTQMGQEVILRCVPISNHLYFYWYRQILGQKVEFLVSFYNNEISEKSEIFDDQFSVERPDGSNFTLKIRSTKLEDSAMYFCASSLLAPYEQYFGPGTRLTVT.